A single T cell receptor beta chain is shown here with its context. These data are taken from a study of PD-L1 blockade in urothelial cancer. Across the study: Blood analysis took place 3 weeks (second dose) and 6 weeks after treatment start.

V was pared by 0 bases and J by 0 bases, with 7 bases between. The germline gives CDR1 SGHNT, CDR2 YYREEE (reference sequence). The CDR3 is made up of 14 amino acids. Described time point: peripheral blood 6 weeks after treatment start. Patients were living with locally advanced or metastatic urothelial carcinoma. Sample numbers ranged from 1 to 8 per patient, encompassing pretreatment and on-treatment collections. The templates were synthetic TCR analogs, and they were spiked into each PCR. This table comes from immunoSEQ multiplex PCR, and its TCRdb copy is limited to in-frame clones, with some not included. In the table there are approximately 79,000 clones, less than 95% of which are singletons.

The rearrangement joins TRBV5-4 to TRBJ2-7; a weak D match, TRBD2 (5 bases). The clonotype was recovered from a woman aged 80 or older with urothelial cancer. The material was PBMCs, obtained around atezolizumab (anti-PD-L1) treatment. CDR3 region: CASSLGGVSYEQYF. CDR3 bases: TGTGCCAGCAGCTTGGGGGGAGTCTCCTACGAGCAGTACTTC.